One and the same sample provided the 31 T cell receptor beta chains below, sequenced in a study of long-term antiretroviral therapy in people with HIV. Running of the v3.0 immunoSEQ assay took place at survey level. The data were produced by immunoSEQ multiplex PCR, yet TCRdb's version contains in-frame clones alone and is incomplete. Counted here are about 33,000 clones, 70% to 80% occurring once; the ten biggest clones make up less than 9%. This specimen was unsorted PBMCs, taken 2 years after starting antiretroviral therapy. The receptor source for this set is a woman aged 50 to 60 with HIV.

V gene TRBV7-2 combines with J gene TRBJ1-1; D not certain. Germline CDR1 is SGHTA and CDR2 is FQGNSA. The CDR3 has 15 amino acids. Trimming left V 1 base short and J 1 base short, with 10 bases between. The CDR3 DNA sequence: TGTGCCAGCAGCTTAGAACGATCGGAGAACACTGAAGCTTTCTTT. This translates into CASSLERSENTEAFF.

The chain employs TRBV19 and TRBJ1-2, with a tentative D call TRBD1 (6 bases). The germline V and J ends were trimmed by 7 bases and 8 bases, with 17 bases remaining between them. Germline loops: CDR1 LNHDA, CDR2 SQIVND (reference sequence). The length of the CDR3 is 13 residues. Written as DNA, the CDR3 is TGTGCCAGTACTAGGGACAACATATTCGGCTACACCTTC. Its protein product is CASTRDNIFGYTF.

This rearrangement joins TRBV30 to TRBJ2-3; no definite D call. The CDR3 consists of 14 residues. Germline V gene lookup returns CDR1 GTSNPN and CDR2 SVGIG (reference sequence). Trimming took off 2 bases at V and 5 bases at J, with 14 bases between the two ends. CDR3 bases: TGTGCCTGGAGTATGGCCGGGCAGGAAGATACGCAGTATTTT. Encoded protein: CAWSMAGQEDTQYF.

The rearrangement uses TRBV7-3 and TRBJ2-3, with a weak D call TRBD2 (6 bases). The CDR3 totals 14 residues. Trimming took off 3 bases at V and 1 base at J, with 8 bases between the two ends. Germline V gives CDR1 SGHTA, CDR2 FQGTGA. The DNA for the CDR3 is TGTGCCAGCAGCTTCGGCGGGGGCACAGATACGCAGTATTTT. Amino acids: CASSFGGGTDTQYF.

This chain joins TRBV19 and TRBJ2-2; 8 bases agree with TRBD2. The CDR3 runs 15 residues. Germline CDR1 LNHDA, CDR2 SQIVND (reference sequence). With 6 bases clipped from V and 4 bases from J, the junction kept 7 bases outside the gene matches. This CDR3 reads CASSLSGGSTGELFF. The CDR3 nucleotides are TGTGCCAGTAGCCTGTCGGGGGGGAGCACCGGGGAGCTGTTTTTT.

This rearrangement joins TRBV10-1 to TRBJ2-7; D assignment may be TRBD1 or TRBD2 (7 bases each). CDR3 length equals 12 residues. Trimming left V 6 bases short and J 9 bases short, with 15 bases between. Germline CDR1 reads WNHNN; CDR2 reads SYGVQD (reference sequence). CDR3 amino acids: CASRPTGEGQYV. The CDR3 bases are TGCGCCAGCAGGCCCACAGGGGAGGGGCAGTACGTC.

The rearrangement joins TRBV7-9 to TRBJ2-1, with D possibly being TRBD1 or TRBD2 (5 bases each). The CDR3 runs 18 residues. Germline V CDR1 and CDR2: SEHNR, FQNEAQ (reference sequence). V lost 0 bases, J lost 8 bases, and 23 bases lay in between. CDR3 loop: CASSLALSRDLTGHEQFF. The CDR3 DNA sequence: TGTGCCAGCAGCTTAGCGCTCAGCCGGGACCTTACTGGGCATGAGCAGTTCTTC.

J is TRBJ2-5 and V is TRBV7-3; possibly TRBD1 for D (6 bases). From germline, CDR1 is SGHTA and CDR2 FQGTGA. The CDR3 length is 13 residues. V was cut by 2 bases and J by 5 bases, with 9 bases left in between. The CDR3 nucleotides read TGTGCCAGCAGCTTAGGCCAGGGGGAGACCCAGTACTTC. Its protein product is CASSLGQGETQYF. The full variable domain, with the rest looked up from reference TRBV7-3 and TRBJ2-5, is GAGVSQTPSNKVTEKGKYVELRCDPISGHTALYWYRQSLGQGPEFLIYFQGTGAADDSGLPNDRFFAVRPEGSVSTLKIQRTERGDSAVYLCASSLGQGETQYFGPGTRLLVL.

The chain has TRBV6-5 and TRBJ1-1; the D gene is possibly TRBD1 (5 bases). CDR3 length: 16 amino acids. V was shortened by 0 bases and J by 0 bases, with 11 bases between the two germline ends. Germline-derived CDR1 and CDR2 are MNHEY and SVGAGI. The CDR3 loop reads CASSYSNRFLNTEAFF. The CDR3 coding sequence is TGTGCCAGCAGTTACTCGAACAGGTTCCTGAACACTGAAGCTTTCTTT.

The genes are TRBV10-2 and TRBJ1-1, with a possible D match to TRBD1 (6 bases). CDR3 length: 12 amino acids. The V end lost 5 bases, the J end lost 6 bases, and 10 bases lay between the germline ends. Germline V gene data show CDR1 as WSHSY and CDR2 as SAAADI. DNA of the CDR3: TGCGCCAGCAGTCAGGGGCTGGCTGAAGCTTTCTTT. This translates into CASSQGLAEAFF.

The rearrangement links TRBV20-1 to TRBJ1-1, with D hard to call. The germline V gene has CDR1 DFQATT and CDR2 SNEGSKA (reference sequence). The CDR3 totals 11 residues. Trimming stripped 3 bases from V and 1 base from J, with 3 bases between. CDR3 in amino acids: CSASRNTEAFF. CDR3 DNA sequence: TGCAGTGCTAGTAGGAACACTGAAGCTTTCTTT.

This clone showed up just a few times. J is TRBJ1-6 and V is TRBV30, with D unclear. This CDR3 comprises 13 residues. Trimming cost V 4 bases and J 7 bases, with 11 bases left between them. The germline CDR1 and CDR2 sequences are GTSNPN and SVGIG (reference sequence). Here the CDR3 DNA reads TGTGCCTGGACCAAGGGTGGGAATTCACCCCTCCACTTT. Its translation: CAWTKGGNSPLHF.

The J gene is TRBJ1-5, the V gene TRBV6-1; weak D call: TRBD1 (6 bases). Germline CDR1 MNHNS, CDR2 SASEGT. This CDR3 region has 14 residues. The V end was cut by 2 bases, the J end by 5 bases, with 10 bases between. Here the CDR3 reads CASSEPGADQPQHF. The CDR3 bases are TGTGCCAGCAGTGAACCAGGGGCGGATCAGCCCCAGCATTTT.

The chain joins TRBV9 to TRBJ1-2; no reliable D call. This CDR3 comprises 14 residues. V shed 6 bases and J shed 3 bases, with 15 bases lying between them. Looked up from germline, CDR1 is SGDLS and CDR2 is YYNGEE. The CDR3: CASTMDARYYGYTF. CDR3 DNA sequence: TGTGCCAGCACCATGGACGCGCGATACTATGGCTACACCTTC.

A few counts support this clone. V gene TRBV9 combines with J gene TRBJ2-7; TRBD2 matches 7 bases. The CDR3 sequence is 15 residues long. V shed 2 bases and J 2 bases; nucleotides not matched to a gene: 7. Germline CDR1 and CDR2: SGDLS and YYNGEE. CDR3: CASSVGGGGTYEQYF. The CDR3 DNA reads as TGTGCCAGCAGCGTTGGTGGGGGGGGGACCTACGAGCAGTACTTC.

This clone was seen only a few times. The chain uses TRBV6-5 and TRBJ1-2, with TRBD1 matching over 12 bases. This CDR3 has 15 residues. Germline V gene lookup returns CDR1 MNHEY and CDR2 SVGAGI. Germline trimming cut 4 bases from V and 6 bases from J; bases unmatched to any gene: 6. The CDR3 region has the DNA TGTGCCAGCAGTTTGGGACAGGGGGCATGGGATGGCTACACCTTC. Its protein product is CASSLGQGAWDGYTF.

The chain uses TRBV27 and TRBJ2-1; D gene ambiguous. This CDR3 spans 13 amino acids. CDR1 MNHEY and CDR2 SMNVEV come from the germline V gene (reference sequence). V lost 8 bases to trimming and J lost 0 bases, with 8 bases between them. DNA of the CDR3: TGTGCCAGCGGACCGGTCTCCTACAATGAGCAGTTCTTC. It is translated as CASGPVSYNEQFF.

The chain recombines TRBV11-2 with TRBJ2-2; the D gene is possibly TRBD1 (6 bases). Germline CDR1 reads SGHAT; CDR2 reads FQNNGV. The V and J ends lost 3 bases and 5 bases respectively, with 10 bases between them. The CDR3 covers 14 residues. In DNA, the CDR3 is TGTGCCAGCAGCTTGGGACAACCAACCGGGGAGCTGTTTTTT. As protein: CASSLGQPTGELFF.

This chain joins TRBV7-3 and TRBJ2-3; D is perhaps TRBD1 or TRBD2 (5 bases each). Deletions cut 0 bases from V and 4 bases from J, with 5 bases between. The CDR3 is made up of 13 amino acids. Germline values: CDR1 SGHTA, CDR2 FQGTGA. The DNA for the CDR3 is TGTGCCAGCAGCTTAACGGGGGCAGATACGCAGTATTTT. Protein: CASSLTGADTQYF. The variable domain in full, completed from reference TRBV7-3 and TRBJ2-3, reads GAGVSQTPSNKVTEKGKYVELRCDPISGHTALYWYRQSLGQGPEFLIYFQGTGAADDSGLPNDRFFAVRPEGSVSTLKIQRTERGDSAVYLCASSLTGADTQYFGPGTRLTVL.

This clone was seen more than once but under ten times. The rearrangement uses TRBV30 and TRBJ2-2, with TRBD2 matching 10 bases. V shed 3 bases and J 6 bases; nucleotides not matched to a gene: 7. The CDR3 contains 15 residues. From germline, CDR1 is GTSNPN and CDR2 SVGIG (reference sequence). CDR3 nucleotide sequence: TGTGCCTGGAGGCTCACTAGCGGGGTGGCCGGGGAGCTGTTTTTT. Translated, it gives CAWRLTSGVAGELFF.

This clone was observed a handful of times. V gene TRBV11-2 combines with J gene TRBJ2-1, with TRBD1 matching over 10 bases. The germline CDR1 and CDR2 sequences are SGHAT and FQNNGV. V lost 5 bases and J lost 3; bases outside the gene matches: 7. The CDR3 length is 16 residues. The CDR3 loop reads CASSLVGTGVYNEQFF. The CDR3 nucleotides are TGTGCCAGCAGCCTAGTCGGGACAGGGGTCTACAATGAGCAGTTCTTC.

The chain has TRBV30 and TRBJ2-2; 15 nucleotides agree with TRBD2. The CDR3 runs to 19 residues. Germline lookup yields CDR1 GTSNPN and CDR2 SVGIG (reference sequence). The V gene end was trimmed by 2 bases and the J gene end by 5 bases; junction bases not matched to a gene: 12. As DNA, the CDR3 is TGTGCCTGGAGTCTTCAGCGGACTAGCGGGGGGGCTCGGACCGGGGAGCTGTTTTTT. As protein: CAWSLQRTSGGARTGELFF.

The rearrangement joins TRBV6-6 to TRBJ1-2; D is ambiguous. Trimming stripped 7 bases from V and 4 bases from J, with 19 bases between. CDR1 and CDR2 (germline): MNHNY, SVGAGI (reference sequence). This CDR3 spans 15 amino acids. Here the CDR3 reads CASTTKGGGSYGYTF. The CDR3 DNA reads as TGTGCCAGCACCACCAAGGGCGGAGGCTCCTATGGCTACACCTTC.

V and J are TRBV5-1 and TRBJ1-1, with a possible D match to TRBD1 (6 bases). V lost 4 bases and J lost 5, with 12 bases in between. Germline lookup yields CDR1 SGHRS and CDR2 YFSETQ. The CDR3 contains 13 residues. CDR3 sequence: CASSTTGNTEAFF. The CDR3, as DNA: TGCGCCAGCAGCACAACAGGGAATACTGAAGCTTTCTTT.

The chain uses TRBV9 and TRBJ2-5; TRBD2 agrees at 8 bases. This CDR3 has 18 residues. The V and J ends lost 6 bases and 0 bases, in that order; junction bases with no gene match: 16. Germline CDR1 SGDLS, CDR2 YYNGEE. CDR3 sequence (DNA): TGTGCCAGCAAGTTGAGCGGGGGAATTTCTTTTTACCAAGAGACCCAGTACTTC. It specifies CASKLSGGISFYQETQYF.

The CDR3 DNA follows: TGTGCCAGCAGCTTGGGGATGGGGGCGAACACTGAAGCTTTCTTT. This sequence encodes CASSLGMGANTEAFF. V gene TRBV11-2 combines with J gene TRBJ1-1; D is perhaps TRBD1 (6 bases). With 3 bases removed from V and 1 base from J, the gap between germline ends came to 12 bases. This CDR3 has 15 amino acids. Per germline, CDR1 SGHAT and CDR2 FQNNGV.

The chain uses TRBV13 and TRBJ2-5; 11 nucleotides agree with TRBD2. Germline CDR1 is PRHDT and CDR2 is FYEKMQ (reference sequence). The V gene end was trimmed by 6 bases and the J gene end by 4 bases; junction bases not matched to a gene: 7. The CDR3 extends over 15 amino acids. In nucleotides, the CDR3 is TGTGCCAGCAGATATAGCGGGGGGGCTCGAGAGACCCAGTACTTC. This codes for CASRYSGGARETQYF.

The chain uses TRBV7-2 and TRBJ2-7, with unresolved D. V lost 3 bases to trimming and J lost 2 bases, with 8 bases between them. The CDR3 runs to 13 residues. The V gene's germline CDR1 is SGHTA and CDR2 FQGNSA. CDR3 in amino acids: CASSFNRPYEQYF. The CDR3 DNA reads as TGTGCCAGCAGCTTTAACAGACCCTACGAGCAGTACTTC.

The chain couples TRBV4-1 to TRBJ1-5; no firm D call. This CDR3 contains 15 residues. Looked up from germline, CDR1 is MGHRA and CDR2 is YSYEKL. Trimming took 4 bases from V and 7 from J, leaving 17 bases between them. For the CDR3, the DNA is TGCGCCAGCAGCCTTTACTTAAGTAGTAACCAGCCCCAGCATTTT. Protein: CASSLYLSSNQPQHF.

The V and J genes are TRBV11-2 and TRBJ2-6; 9 bases are a match to TRBD1. V was pared by 5 bases and J by 4 bases, with 6 bases of the junction left unmatched. Germline-derived CDR1 and CDR2 are SGHAT and FQNNGV. The CDR3 runs to 16 residues. For the CDR3, the DNA is TGTGCCAGCAGCCTTTTACAGGGGGCGGGGGCCAACGTCCTGACTTTC. This codes for CASSLLQGAGANVLTF.

The rearrangement joins TRBV2 to TRBJ2-7, with 7 bases aligning to TRBD2. CDR1 and CDR2 from the germline V gene are SNHLY and FYNNEI. This CDR3 comprises 11 residues. J lost 7 bases, V lost 7 bases, and 4 bases had no gene match. The CDR3 is CASTPGGEQYF. CDR3 coding DNA: TGTGCCAGCACACCGGGGGGAGAGCAGTACTTC.